The sample holds many counts of the clone carrying this T cell receptor (beta chain). The antigen is unknown. This entry is derived from a study of T cells in Graves' hyperthyroidism and ophthalmopathy. Overall study results and limits: Prediction of ophthalmopathy progression came a median approximately 6 months pre-onset. Blood shared most expanded thyroid clonotypes above 0.001.

Amplification yielded TCR beta CDR3 regions, with RNA transcripts as the source. An initial round of RT-PCR targeting the TCR CDR3 relied on the HTBI primer set. TCRdb passed the multiplex PCR reads through MiXCR, listing each CDR3 protein once. This table has approximately 640,000 distinct CDR3 sequences, roughly 46% appearing once. The TCR comes from an adult man with Graves' disease, either hyperthyroidism or ophthalmopathy (not recorded which). The specimen was peripheral blood or thyroid tissue (not recorded which).

CDR3 nucleotide sequence: TGTGCCAGCAGCCCGGGACACTATGGCTACACCTTC. It yields the protein CASSPGHYGYTF. The chain recombines TRBV9 with TRBJ1-2, with a tentative D call TRBD1 (5 bases). The CDR3 runs to 12 residues. V was pared by 4 bases and J by 3 bases, with 7 bases between. Germline-derived CDR1 and CDR2 are SGDLS and YYNGEE.